This TCR beta chain was obtained from a study of blood T cell repertoires in COVID-19 (dated by TCRdb to the early 2020s). Some background on the complete study: The collaborator samples originated in the United States, Italy and Spain and spanned the acute and convalescent phases of COVID-19. The prospective study material was composed of cDNA or gDNA derived from T cells, B-cell-depleted T cells, or PBMCs. Deeply sampled blood TCRbeta repertoires from subjects exposed to, actively infected with, or recovered from COVID-19 were included in the dataset. A freely available public database, intended as a resource for researchers studying the immune response to SARS-CoV-2, is where the repertoires were released. The samples were drawn from the first 160 participants of the ongoing ImmuneRACE study and from some 1,300 subjects provided by 6 global collaborators. Nearly every sample came with metadata listing a de-identified subject ID, COVID-19 status, age in years and sex. Where available, HLA class I and class II types were obtained from metadata supplied by the sample provider rather than from assay-based typing.

Per the germline V gene, MNHEY is the CDR1 and SVGAGI is the CDR2. V is reduced by 6 bases and J by 3 bases, leaving a spacing of 12 bases between them. The CDR3 measures 14 amino acids from cysteine to phenylalanine. Here the CDR3 DNA is all that survives: 42 bases in frame from base 1. TCRbeta CDR3 regions were amplified from genomic DNA using the immunoSEQ Assay, a bias-controlled multiplex PCR. For the original study's pipeline: The number of nucleated cells in each sample was estimated by amplification of reference gene primers within the assay. To quantify the absolute abundance of each unique TCRbeta CDR3 rearrangement, sequence reads were collapsed and filtered. Productive Simpson clonality was computed per sample as the square root of Simpson's diversity index over productive rearrangements. The source is immuneACCESS, and TCRdb retained only in-frame sequences with V and J called. Part of the clones is not carried over; for the studies checked, unresolved V genes explain less than half of this, and the remainder is unexplained. That table furnishes V, J and clone size, whereas the DNA furnished D and trimming. This sample gives nearly 200,000 clones in total; around 89% of them show up just once. The ten largest clones add up to approximately 8% of the sample.

Participants in the prospective study were enrolled through a virtual design, were aged about 18 to 89 years, and lived in fewer than 30 United States geographic areas. Cohort assignment in the prospective study relied on participant-reported clinical history from a screening survey and a study questionnaire. Recovered participants in ImmuneRACE Cohort 3 were defined by two consecutive negative NP/OP PCR tests, clearance by a healthcare professional, or resolution of symptoms. Each participant in the prospective study had whole blood, serum and a nasopharyngeal or oropharyngeal swab collected by mobile phlebotomists. Additional blood draws and questionnaires over a 2-month period could optionally be provided by prospective study participants. Blood samples from the prospective study were shipped frozen or at room temperature prior to DNA extraction. Overall study outcomes, separate from this receptor: The amount of clinical and demographic metadata varied by source and participant and was provided uncurated.

Of note for this clone: It lacks a known antigen. Nothing much larger sits one base from this clone, and base qualities are not available.

Input material: PBMCs or T cells enriched from blood (not recorded which). This TCR was sampled from a young woman who had recovered from COVID-19. Recombination connected TRBV6-5 to TRBJ1-5; TRBD1 is a weak D gene call, 6 bases matching. The nucleotide sequence reads TGTGCCAGCAGCATCACAGGGTTCAATCAGCCCCAGCATTTT. Its protein product is CASSITGFNQPQHF.